The 15 T cell receptor beta chains reported below all come from one sample, sequenced in a study of neurological immune-mediated disorders. TCRdb called the 5' RACE reads again in MiXCR, with one record for every CDR3 protein. The sample includes 55,000 to 65,000 distinct CDR3 sequences, less than 10% of them seen just once. Documented time point: longitudinal time-point 2. Sequenced input: PBMCs. The receptor source for this set is a man younger than 40 in good health.

This clonotype was counted only a few times. The CDR3: CASSLSGQGSGELFF. The CDR3 DNA reads as TGTGCCAGCAGCTTATCCGGACAGGGCTCCGGGGAGCTGTTTTTT. V is TRBV7-6 and J is TRBJ2-2, with 8 nucleotides matching TRBD1. This CDR3 spans 15 amino acids. The ends lost 2 bases at V and 6 bases at J; junction bases unmatched: 5. CDR1 is SGHVS and CDR2 is FNYEAQ in the germline V gene.

This clonotype was counted ten times or more. The CDR3 spells CASSSQGEGHREQFF. CDR3 DNA: TGTGCCAGCAGCTCTCAGGGGGAGGGCCACAGAGAGCAGTTCTTC. This rearrangement joins TRBV7-2 to TRBJ2-1; D possibly uses TRBD1 or TRBD2 (7 bases each). The CDR3 loop spans 15 amino acids. Germline CDR1 and CDR2: SGHTA and FQGNSA. V lost 4 bases, J lost 10 bases, and 20 bases lay in between. Filled out from reference TRBV7-2 and TRBJ2-1, the complete variable domain reads GAGVSQSPSNKVTEKGKDVELRCDPISGHTALYWYRQSLGQGLEFLIYFQGNSAPDKSGLPSDRFSAERTGGSVSTLTIQRTQQEDSAVYLCASSSQGEGHREQFFGPGTRLTVL.

This clonotype has a count of ten or more. The chain combines TRBV28 with TRBJ2-1; tentatively, D is TRBD1 (6 bases). CDR1 is MDHEN, CDR2 SYDVKM, per germline. The V gene lost 6 bases and the J gene lost 5 bases, with 14 bases spanning the gap. CDR3 length equals 14 residues. In nucleotides, the CDR3 is TGTGCCAGCAGCCGCATGGGACAAAACAATGAGCAGTTCTTC. This gives the protein CASSRMGQNNEQFF.

Note on this clonotype: The missing conserved phenylalanine or tryptophan at the end of this CDR3 makes a read error likely. The chain uses TRBV7-9 and TRBJ2-3, with D uncertain. Trimming took off 5 bases at V and 2 bases at J, with 17 bases between the two ends. The CDR3 is 16 amino acids. CDR1 and CDR2 from the germline V gene are SEHNR and FQNEAQ (reference sequence). This CDR3 is CASSLPEVADTDTQYL. The CDR3 DNA is TGTGCCAGCAGCCTCCCCGAGGTAGCAGACACAGATACGCAGTATTTG.

This clonotype appeared many times. V is TRBV27 and J is TRBJ2-1; TRBD2 agrees at 13 bases. V was pared by 5 bases and J by 2 bases, with 6 bases of the junction left unmatched. In germline, CDR1 is MNHEY, CDR2 SMNVEV (reference sequence). The CDR3 runs 17 residues. The CDR3 protein is CASSPRTSGSAYNEQFF. In nucleotides, the CDR3 is TGTGCCAGCAGTCCTCGGACTAGCGGGAGTGCCTACAATGAGCAGTTCTTC.

This clonotype was recorded at least ten times. This chain joins TRBV11-2 and TRBJ2-2, with 11 nucleotides matching TRBD2. The CDR3 consists of 19 residues. Germline loops: CDR1 SGHAT, CDR2 FQNNGV. The ends lost 2 bases at V and 4 bases at J; junction bases unmatched: 12. This chain's CDR3 is CASSLRGGSGRAGTGELFF. The CDR3 DNA sequence: TGTGCCAGCAGCTTACGGGGGGGTAGCGGGAGGGCGGGCACCGGGGAGCTGTTTTTT.

This clonotype was seen at least ten times. The rearrangement uses TRBV27 and TRBJ2-7; D not resolved. The V gene's germline CDR1 is MNHEY and CDR2 SMNVEV (reference sequence). Trimming took 4 bases from V and 6 from J, leaving 16 bases between them. The CDR3 is 14 amino acids. CDR3 residues: CASSSMPRTGEQYF. In nucleotides, the CDR3 is TGTGCCAGCAGTTCCATGCCTAGGACCGGCGAGCAGTACTTC.

There are many counts of this clonotype. This CDR3 is CASSQAVGGREGRNEQFF. The DNA for the CDR3 is TGTGCCAGCAGCCAAGCGGTTGGTGGGCGGGAGGGCCGCAATGAGCAGTTCTTC. V and J are TRBV3-1 and TRBJ2-1; 9 bases are a match to TRBD2. J was trimmed by 6 bases and V by 1 base; bases with no gene match: 13. CDR3 length equals 18 residues. Germline V CDR1 and CDR2: LGHDT, YNNKEL (reference sequence).

There are many counts of this clonotype. The rearrangement links TRBV7-9 to TRBJ2-1, with 9 positions matching TRBD2. Germline V gene lookup returns CDR1 SEHNR and CDR2 FQNEAQ (reference sequence). This CDR3 has 16 residues. V was pared by 1 base and J by 9 bases, with 10 bases of the junction left unmatched. The CDR3 loop reads CASSLVGSGRSGEQFF. The CDR3 DNA is TGTGCCAGCAGCTTAGTGGGTAGCGGGAGAAGTGGTGAGCAGTTCTTC.

This clonotype was counted at least ten times. The rearrangement links TRBV12-3 or TRBV12-4 to TRBJ2-5; 7 positions agree with TRBD1. V gave up 5 bases and J gave up 1 base; unmatched junction bases: 13. The CDR3 totals 17 residues. The CDR3 spells CASSPNYPGTAQETQYF. The CDR3 nucleotides read TGTGCCAGCAGTCCCAATTACCCCGGGACAGCCCAAGAGACCCAGTACTTC.

This clonotype has a count of ten or more. The V and J genes are TRBV6-2 or TRBV6-3 and TRBJ2-1, with D unresolved. CDR1 MNHEY and CDR2 SVGEGT come from the germline V gene. The CDR3 has 16 residues. Trimming removed 7 bases at V and 4 bases at J, with 20 bases between. CDR3 loop: CASIAFWKWAYNEQFF. CDR3 coding DNA: TGTGCCAGCATCGCCTTTTGGAAGTGGGCTTACAATGAGCAGTTCTTC.

This clonotype has a count of ten or more. The rearrangement joins TRBV7-2 to TRBJ1-6; D unclear. The CDR3 totals 16 residues. The V gene's germline CDR1 is SGHTA and CDR2 FQGNSA. Trimming took off 6 bases at V and 5 bases at J, with 17 bases between the two ends. Written as DNA, the CDR3 is TGTGCCAGCAGTTTCCGGGGTACTATGGATAATTCACCCCTCCACTTT. Amino acids: CASSFRGTMDNSPLHF.

This clonotype was counted many times. Written as DNA, the CDR3 is TGCGCCAGCAGCCCTGGACTAGCGGGAGGGCCCGTCGGGGAGCTGTTTTTT. As protein: CASSPGLAGGPVGELFF. The chain has TRBV5-1 and TRBJ2-2; 15 positions agree with TRBD2. CDR1 is SGHRS, CDR2 YFSETQ, per germline. The length of the CDR3 is 17 residues. V shed 4 bases, J shed 7 bases, and the junction held 8 bases outside the gene matches.

This clonotype was seen a few times. This chain joins TRBV28 and TRBJ2-7; possible D gene TRBD2, 5 bases. The CDR3 is made up of 14 amino acids. V lost 1 base and J 3 bases, leaving 10 bases between the germline ends. CDR1 and CDR2 from the germline V gene are MDHEN and SYDVKM. The CDR3 nucleotides are TGTGCCAGCAGTTTATCGGCCGCGGGCTACGAGCAGTACTTC. Translated: CASSLSAAGYEQYF.

The table lists this clonotype with many counts. The chain joins TRBV5-1 to TRBJ2-3; 7 bases agree with TRBD2. The length of the CDR3 is 14 residues. Germline V gene data show CDR1 as SGHRS and CDR2 as YFSETQ. V was clipped by 3 bases and J by 4 bases; unmatched bases: 5. CDR3 loop: CASSSQTSSDTQYF. CDR3 nucleotide sequence: TGCGCCAGCAGCTCGCAGACTAGCTCAGATACGCAGTATTTT.